A selection of T cell receptor beta chains follows, all from one sample in a study of blood T cell repertoires in COVID-19. The data were produced by immunoSEQ multiplex PCR, yet TCRdb's version contains in-frame clones alone and is incomplete. The table lists hundreds of thousands of clones, 85% to 90% of them singletons. The specimen sequenced was PBMCs or T cells enriched from blood (not recorded which). The origin of the receptors is a woman under 30 who had recovered from COVID-19. CDR3s include the opening cysteine and the closing phenylalanine or tryptophan. The D gene is left open where the match is weak. Only some rows state a clone size, as once, few, many or a class for expanded clones.

clone size: NA; J gene: TRBJ2-7; D gene: TRBD1; V gene: TRBV18; CDR3 DNA: TGTGCCAGCTCACCACTCACCACAGGGGGCCACTCCTACGAGCAGTACTTC; CDR3 protein: CASSPLTTGGHSYEQYF
clone size: NA; J gene: TRBJ2-5; D gene: TRBD2; V gene: TRBV6-5; CDR3 DNA: TGTGCCAGCAGTTCACTCGGGGGGGCGAGGGAGACCCAGTACTTC; CDR3 protein: CASSSLGGARETQYF
clone size: NA; J gene: TRBJ2-7; D gene: NA; V gene: TRBV27; CDR3 DNA: TGTGCCAGCAGTCCGCCCAACGAGAACGAGCAGTACTTC; CDR3 protein: CASSPPNENEQYF
clone size: NA; J gene: TRBJ1-2; D gene: TRBD1; V gene: TRBV6-5; CDR3 DNA: TGTGCCAGCGGAAACAGGGGGCGTTCAATCTACACCTTC; CDR3 protein: CASGNRGRSIYTF
clone size: NA; J gene: TRBJ2-5; D gene: NA; V gene: TRBV6-2/TRBV6-3; CDR3 DNA: TGTGCCAGCAGTTACCGCCCGTCTAGTGAGACCCAGTACTTC; CDR3 protein: CASSYRPSSETQYF
clone size: NA; J gene: TRBJ2-7; D gene: NA; V gene: TRBV12-3/TRBV12-4; CDR3 DNA: TGTGCCAGCAGCGAGGGTAGGGTGTACGAGCAGTACTTC; CDR3 protein: CASSEGRVYEQYF
clone size: NA; J gene: TRBJ1-1; D gene: NA; V gene: TRBV6-5; CDR3 DNA: TGTGCCAGCAGAAGAGACGGGTGGGCTGAAGCTTTCTTT; CDR3 protein: CASRRDGWAEAFF
clone size: NA; J gene: TRBJ2-5; D gene: NA; V gene: TRBV6-5; CDR3 DNA: TGTGCCAGCAGTTACTCGAGGATAGAAAAGACCCAGTACTTC; CDR3 protein: CASSYSRIEKTQYF
clone size: NA; J gene: TRBJ2-1; D gene: TRBD2; V gene: TRBV5-1; CDR3 DNA: TGCGCCAGCAGCTTGGAACTAGCGGGCGGCGGCCCGCAGTTCTTC; CDR3 protein: CASSLELAGGGPQFF
clone size: NA; J gene: TRBJ2-7; D gene: TRBD1; V gene: TRBV5-1; CDR3 DNA: TGCGCCAGCAGATTAGACGGGACAGGGGGGACCTACGAGCAGTACTTC; CDR3 protein: CASRLDGTGGTYEQYF
clone size: NA; J gene: TRBJ2-5; D gene: TRBD2; V gene: TRBV10-3; CDR3 DNA: TGTGCCATCAGATACAGCGGGGGGGCCGATGAGACCCAGTACTTC; CDR3 protein: CAIRYSGGADETQYF
clone size: NA; J gene: TRBJ2-5; D gene: NA; V gene: TRBV19; CDR3 DNA: TGTGCCAGTAGTATTGGTCAGGTAGAGACCCAGTACTTC; CDR3 protein: CASSIGQVETQYF
clone size: once; J gene: TRBJ2-1; D gene: NA; V gene: TRBV11-2; CDR3 DNA: TGTGCCAGCACCTTGCGGCGGGGGCCATACAATGAGCAGTTCTTC; CDR3 protein: CASTLRRGPYNEQFF
clone size: NA; J gene: TRBJ1-5; D gene: TRBD1; V gene: TRBV10-3; CDR3 DNA: TGTGCCATCAATGCGGGGACAGGGGAGCATTTT; CDR3 protein: CAINAGTGEHF
clone size: NA; J gene: TRBJ1-6; D gene: NA; V gene: TRBV5-8; CDR3 DNA: TGTGCCAGCAGCTTGAGGGGATCACCCCTCCACTTT; CDR3 protein: CASSLRGSPLHF
clone size: NA; J gene: TRBJ1-2; D gene: TRBD1; V gene: TRBV6-5; CDR3 DNA: TGTGCCAGCAGCCGGACAGGGGGCACGGACTATGGCTACACCTTC; CDR3 protein: CASSRTGGTDYGYTF